This T cell receptor (beta chain) came from a study of blood T cell repertoires in COVID-19. Whole-study context: T cells, B-cell-depleted T cells, or PBMCs provided the cDNA or gDNA that served as material.

CDR1 and CDR2 (germline): MNHEY, SVGEGT. Between the trimmed V and J ends, which lost 0 bases and 0 bases, there was a span of 12 bases. The CDR3 consists of 16 residues. In this sample, this clone turned up a few times. Only in-frame clones appear in the TCRdb table, and some are missing; sequencing was by immunoSEQ multiplex PCR. In the table there are around 92,000 clones, around 88% of which are singletons. The chain has TRBV6-2 or TRBV6-3 and TRBJ2-7, with TRBD1 as a possible D gene (6 bases). The material sequenced was peripheral blood. This receptor was obtained from a human donor in a cohort sampled during active COVID-19. CDR3 sequence: CASSYSDRDNSYEQYF. The CDR3 DNA sequence: TGTGCCAGCAGTTACTCCGATAGGGACAACTCCTACGAGCAGTACTTC.